This is a list of T cell receptor beta chains from one sample in a study of blood T cell repertoires in COVID-19. TCRdb's table, derived via immunoSEQ multiplex PCR, lists solely in-frame clones and lacks some. Of hundreds of thousands of clones in the sample, 80% to 90% were seen once. The specimen was PBMCs or T cells enriched from blood (not recorded which). These receptors all stem from a man under 40 who had recovered from COVID-19. The CDR3 runs from the conserved cysteine through the conserved F or W. The order of the fields is D gene, V gene, clone size, J gene, CDR3 protein, CDR3 DNA. A D gene is named only where the DNA matches it firmly. Size is stated for part of the rows, as once, few or many counts, or as a class when the clone is expanded.

>NA|TRBV24-1|NA|TRBJ2-5
CATSARVGYETQYF
TGTGCCACCAGTGCGCGGGTTGGGTACGAGACCCAGTACTTC
>NA|TRBV18|NA|TRBJ1-1
CASSVKDTRVANTEAFF
TGTGCCAGCTCGGTTAAAGATACTAGGGTGGCGAACACTGAAGCTTTCTTT
>TRBD1|TRBV27|NA|TRBJ1-6
CASSPGTGAYTPLHF
TGTGCCAGCAGTCCAGGGACAGGGGCTTATACACCCCTCCACTTT
>NA|TRBV28|NA|TRBJ1-5
CASNQGKPQHF
TGTGCCAGCAATCAGGGAAAGCCCCAGCATTTT
>NA|TRBV11-2|NA|TRBJ1-6
CASSLDPGPSSPLHF
TGTGCCAGCAGCTTAGACCCAGGGCCATCGTCACCCCTCCACTTT
>NA|TRBV6-5|once|TRBJ1-2
CASTRGNGGYTF
TGTGCCAGCACTCGAGGGAACGGTGGCTACACCTTC
>NA|TRBV2|NA|TRBJ2-7
CASRRAPTYEQYF
TGTGCCAGCAGGAGGGCCCCTACCTACGAGCAGTACTTC
>TRBD2|TRBV28|NA|TRBJ2-7
CASAEGGPVEQYF
TGTGCCAGCGCCGAGGGAGGGCCTGTCGAGCAGTACTTC
>NA|TRBV4-1|NA|TRBJ2-1
CASSQGDGGTSYNEQFF
TGCGCCAGCAGCCAAGGGGACGGCGGGACCTCTTACAATGAGCAGTTCTTC
>NA|TRBV28|NA|TRBJ1-1
CASSSGSLNTEAFF
TGTGCCAGCAGTTCAGGGTCCCTGAACACTGAAGCTTTCTTT
>TRBD2|TRBV4-2|NA|TRBJ2-3
CASSLLAGDYTDTQYF
TGTGCCAGCAGCCTCCTAGCGGGAGATTACACAGATACGCAGTATTTT
>NA|TRBV28|NA|TRBJ1-1
CASSLGGGPYTEAFF
TGTGCCAGCAGTTTAGGGGGGGGTCCCTACACTGAAGCTTTCTTT
>NA|TRBV12-3/TRBV12-4|once|TRBJ1-6
CASSLAVSSPLHF
TGTGCCAGCAGTTTAGCGGTGAGCTCACCCCTCCACTTT